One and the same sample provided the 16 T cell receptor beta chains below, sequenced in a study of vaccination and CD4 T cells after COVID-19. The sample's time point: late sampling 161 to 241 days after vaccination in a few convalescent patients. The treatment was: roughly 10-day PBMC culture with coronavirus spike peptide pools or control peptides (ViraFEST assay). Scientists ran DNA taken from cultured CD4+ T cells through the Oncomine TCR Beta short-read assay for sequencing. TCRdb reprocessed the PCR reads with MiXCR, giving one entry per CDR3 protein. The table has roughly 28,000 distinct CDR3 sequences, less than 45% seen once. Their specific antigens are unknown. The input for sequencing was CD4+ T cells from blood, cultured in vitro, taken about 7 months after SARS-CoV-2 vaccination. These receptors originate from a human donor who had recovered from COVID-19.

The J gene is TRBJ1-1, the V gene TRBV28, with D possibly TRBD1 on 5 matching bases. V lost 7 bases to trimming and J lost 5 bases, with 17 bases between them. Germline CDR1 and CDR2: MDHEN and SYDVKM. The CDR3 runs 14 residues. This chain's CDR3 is CASILLGASTEAFF. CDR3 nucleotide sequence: TGTGCCAGCATTCTACTTGGGGCTTCGACTGAAGCTTTCTTT.

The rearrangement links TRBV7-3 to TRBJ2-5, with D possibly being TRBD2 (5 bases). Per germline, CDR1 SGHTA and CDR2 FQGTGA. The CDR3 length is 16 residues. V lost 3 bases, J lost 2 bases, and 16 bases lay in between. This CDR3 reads CASSFILMRVQETQYF. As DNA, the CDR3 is TGTGCCAGCAGCTTTATCCTCATGAGGGTACAAGAGACCCAGTACTTC. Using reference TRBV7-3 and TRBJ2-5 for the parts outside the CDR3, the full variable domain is GAGVSQTPSNKVTEKGKYVELRCDPISGHTALYWYRQSLGQGPEFLIYFQGTGAADDSGLPNDRFFAVRPEGSVSTLKIQRTERGDSAVYLCASSFILMRVQETQYFGPGTRLLVL.

CDR3 coding DNA: TGTGCCAGCAGCCCCACAGCTAGCGGGATTGAGCAGTTCTTC. Residues: CASSPTASGIEQFF. The chain combines TRBV7-3 with TRBJ2-1; 9 positions match TRBD2. Germline assignment: CDR1 SGHTA and CDR2 FQGTGA. With 5 bases clipped from V and 9 bases from J, the junction kept 8 bases outside the gene matches. The CDR3 totals 14 residues.

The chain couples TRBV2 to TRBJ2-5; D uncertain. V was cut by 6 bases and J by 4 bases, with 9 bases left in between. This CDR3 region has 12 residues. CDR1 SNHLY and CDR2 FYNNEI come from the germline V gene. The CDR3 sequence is CASRVVGETQYF. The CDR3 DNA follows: TGTGCCAGCAGAGTGGTAGGAGAGACCCAGTACTTC.

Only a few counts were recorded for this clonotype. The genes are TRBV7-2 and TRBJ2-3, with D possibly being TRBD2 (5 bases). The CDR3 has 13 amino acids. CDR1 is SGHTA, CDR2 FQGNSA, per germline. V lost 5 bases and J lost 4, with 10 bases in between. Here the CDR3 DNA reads TGTGCCAGCAGCCCCCGGACTGCAGATACGCAGTATTTT. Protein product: CASSPRTADTQYF.

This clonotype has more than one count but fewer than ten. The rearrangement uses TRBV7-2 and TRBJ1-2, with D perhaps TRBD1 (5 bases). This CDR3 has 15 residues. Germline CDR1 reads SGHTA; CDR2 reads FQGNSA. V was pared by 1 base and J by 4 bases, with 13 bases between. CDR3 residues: CASSLVKGTSYGYTF. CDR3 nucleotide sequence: TGTGCCAGCAGCTTAGTCAAGGGGACTTCCTATGGCTACACCTTC.

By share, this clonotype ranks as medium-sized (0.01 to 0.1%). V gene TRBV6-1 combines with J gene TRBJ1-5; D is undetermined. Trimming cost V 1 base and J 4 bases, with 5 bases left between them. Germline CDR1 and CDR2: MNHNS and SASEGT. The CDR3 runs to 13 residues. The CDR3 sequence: CASSEGGNQPQHF. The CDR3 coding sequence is TGTGCCAGCAGTGAAGGGGGTAATCAGCCCCAGCATTTT.

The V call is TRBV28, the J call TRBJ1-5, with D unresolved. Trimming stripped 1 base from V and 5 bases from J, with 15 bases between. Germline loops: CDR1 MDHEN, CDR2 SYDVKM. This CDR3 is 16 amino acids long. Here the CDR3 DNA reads TGTGCCAGCAGTTTATCTGAGAGTCGGGTCTATCAGCCCCAGCATTTT. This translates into CASSLSESRVYQPQHF. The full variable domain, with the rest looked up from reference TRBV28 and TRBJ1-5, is DVKVTQSSRYLVKRTGEKVFLECVQDMDHENMFWYRQDPGLGLRLIYFSYDVKMKEKGDIPEGYSVSREKKERFSLILESASTNQTSMYLCASSLSESRVYQPQHFGDGTRLSIL.

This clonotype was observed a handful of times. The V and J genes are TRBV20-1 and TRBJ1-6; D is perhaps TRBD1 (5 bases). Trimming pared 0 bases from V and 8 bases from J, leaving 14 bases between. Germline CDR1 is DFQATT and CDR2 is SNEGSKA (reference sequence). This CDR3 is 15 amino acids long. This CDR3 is CSARDSGQGDSPLHF. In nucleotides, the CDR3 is TGCAGTGCTAGAGATTCAGGGCAGGGAGATTCACCCCTCCACTTT.

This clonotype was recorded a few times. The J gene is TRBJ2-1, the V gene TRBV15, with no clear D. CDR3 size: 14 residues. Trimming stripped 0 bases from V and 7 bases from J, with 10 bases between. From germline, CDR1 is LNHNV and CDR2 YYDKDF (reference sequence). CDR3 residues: CATSRDLSNNEQFF. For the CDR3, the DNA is TGTGCCACCAGCAGAGATCTATCGAATAATGAGCAGTTCTTC.

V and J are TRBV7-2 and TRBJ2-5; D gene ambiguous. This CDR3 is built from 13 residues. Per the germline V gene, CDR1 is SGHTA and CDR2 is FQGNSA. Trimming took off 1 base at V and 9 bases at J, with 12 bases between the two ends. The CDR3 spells CASSLVPSQSQYF. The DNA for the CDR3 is TGTGCCAGCAGCTTAGTCCCCAGCCAGTCCCAGTACTTC.

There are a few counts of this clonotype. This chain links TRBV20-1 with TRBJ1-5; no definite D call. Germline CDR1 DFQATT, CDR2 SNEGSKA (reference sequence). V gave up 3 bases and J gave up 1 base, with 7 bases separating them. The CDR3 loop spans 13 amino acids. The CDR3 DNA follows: TGCAGTGCTAGTTCCACGAGCAATCAGCCCCAGCATTTT. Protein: CSASSTSNQPQHF.

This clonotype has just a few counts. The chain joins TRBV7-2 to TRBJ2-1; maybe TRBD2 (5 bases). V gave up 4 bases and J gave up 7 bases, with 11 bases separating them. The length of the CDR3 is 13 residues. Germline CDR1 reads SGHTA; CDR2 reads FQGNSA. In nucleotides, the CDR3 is TGTGCCAGCAGCTCAACGGCGGGTAATGAGCAGTTCTTC. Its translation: CASSSTAGNEQFF. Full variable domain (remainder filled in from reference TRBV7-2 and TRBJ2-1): GAGVSQSPSNKVTEKGKDVELRCDPISGHTALYWYRQSLGQGLEFLIYFQGNSAPDKSGLPSDRFSAERTGGSVSTLTIQRTQQEDSAVYLCASSSTAGNEQFFGPGTRLTVL.

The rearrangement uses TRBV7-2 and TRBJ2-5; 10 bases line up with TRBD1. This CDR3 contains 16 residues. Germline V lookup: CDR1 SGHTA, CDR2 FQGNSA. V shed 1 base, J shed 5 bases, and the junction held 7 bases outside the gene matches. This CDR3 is CASSLGLGQGRETQYF. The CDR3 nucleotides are TGTGCCAGCAGCTTAGGATTGGGACAGGGGAGGGAGACCCAGTACTTC.

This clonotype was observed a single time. The CDR3 reads CASSLILGGTEAFF. Here the CDR3 DNA reads TGTGCCAGCAGTTTAATTCTGGGGGGCACTGAAGCTTTCTTT. The chain uses TRBV27 and TRBJ1-1, with D perhaps TRBD1 (5 bases). CDR1 is MNHEY and CDR2 is SMNVEV in the germline V gene (reference sequence). The CDR3 consists of 14 residues. V was clipped by 2 bases and J by 4 bases, with 11 bases between them.

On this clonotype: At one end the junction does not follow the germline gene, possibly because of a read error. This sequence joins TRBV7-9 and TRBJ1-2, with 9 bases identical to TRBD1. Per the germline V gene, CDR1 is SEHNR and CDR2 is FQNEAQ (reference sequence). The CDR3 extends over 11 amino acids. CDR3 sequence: CASSLGQGYAF. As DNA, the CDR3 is TGTGCCAGCAGCTTGGGACAGGGATACGCCTTC.